This entry features one T cell receptor (beta chain) sequence. The sample comes from a study of control samples from healthy donors and cancer patients. From germline, CDR1 is MNHNS and CDR2 SASEGT. The V gene end was trimmed by 4 bases and the J gene end by 5 bases; junction bases not matched to a gene: 10. The CDR3 has 17 residues. Clones were sequenced by immunoSEQ multiplex PCR, and TCRdb holds only the in-frame ones, with some missing. Here the sample spans more than 95,000 clones, more than 85% being singletons. The V and J genes are TRBV6-1 and TRBJ2-2, with 10 bases fitting TRBD1. The specimen was blood. This receptor was identified in a man aged 18 to 29 in good health. CDR3 amino acids: CASSAAVGQGLTGELFF. The CDR3, as DNA: TGTGCCAGCAGTGCCGCAGTGGGACAGGGGTTAACCGGGGAGCTGTTTTTT.